These 9 T cell receptor beta chains originate from one sample sequenced in a study of cytomegalovirus exposure and HLA in healthy donors. PCR involved 60 Vbeta and 13 Jbeta primers. Method: immunoSEQ multiplex PCR; TCRdb's copy keeps in-frame clones and lacks some. The profile shows 170,000 or so clones, 75% to 90% of them singletons. Sequences were obtained from PBMCs. The receptor source for this set is a woman between 18 and 29 years old in good health and CMV-seronegative.

This chain joins TRBV9 and TRBJ2-7, with D maybe TRBD1 (7 bases). The CDR3 sequence is 15 residues long. The V end lost 2 bases, the J end lost 4 bases, and 16 bases lay between the germline ends. Germline V lookup: CDR1 SGDLS, CDR2 YYNGEE. The CDR3 region is CASSVGAGGLYEQYF. The CDR3 nucleotides are TGTGCCAGCAGCGTGGGGGCAGGGGGGTTATACGAGCAGTACTTC.

This chain uses TRBV30 with TRBJ2-7; 8 nucleotides align to TRBD2. The V gene's germline CDR1 is GTSNPN and CDR2 SVGIG (reference sequence). Trimming removed 0 bases from V and 3 bases from J; junction bases left unmatched: 4. This CDR3 comprises 14 residues. For the CDR3, the DNA is TGTGCCTGGAGTGTGGCGGGGGGAGTCTACGAGCAGTACTTC. Protein product: CAWSVAGGVYEQYF.

This clone has a single count. The chain links TRBV28 to TRBJ2-7; D gene uncertain. The CDR3 has 13 amino acids. Germline values: CDR1 MDHEN, CDR2 SYDVKM. V was cut by 7 bases and J by 2 bases, with 12 bases left in between. The DNA of the CDR3 is TGTGCCAGCACCCTAGGATCTCCCTACGAGCAGTACTTC. Translated: CASTLGSPYEQYF.

Only a few counts were recorded for this clone. The V gene is TRBV30, the J gene TRBJ1-1; possible D gene TRBD1, 5 bases. Germline assignment: CDR1 GTSNPN and CDR2 SVGIG (reference sequence). This CDR3 has 14 amino acids. Trimming pared 0 bases from V and 3 bases from J, leaving 11 bases between. CDR3 in DNA: TGTGCCTGGAGTGTACTGGGAGGGGACACTGAAGCTTTCTTT. As protein: CAWSVLGGDTEAFF. Based on the CDR3 plus reference TRBV30 and TRBJ1-1, the full variable domain is SQTIHQWPATLVQPVGSPLSLECTVEGTSNPNLYWYRQAAGRGLQLLFYSVGIGQISSEVPQNLSASRPQDRQFILSSKKLLLSDSGFYLCAWSVLGGDTEAFFGQGTRLTVV.

The rearrangement joins TRBV6-5 to TRBJ2-7; a weak D match, TRBD2 (6 bases). Per the germline V gene, CDR1 is MNHEY and CDR2 is SVGAGI. The V end was cut by 5 bases, the J end by 5 bases, with 19 bases between. CDR3 length: 15 residues. DNA of the CDR3: TGTGCCAGCAGTCATCGCCCCGGGAGCGCCAACGAGCAGTACTTC. This codes for CASSHRPGSANEQYF.

A single count supports this clone. The V gene is TRBV19, the J gene TRBJ1-1; D is perhaps TRBD1 (6 bases). This CDR3 is 14 amino acids long. The germline CDR1 and CDR2 sequences are LNHDA and SQIVND (reference sequence). The V gene lost 1 base and the J gene lost 10 bases, with 16 bases spanning the gap. Here the CDR3 reads CASSIAAGDLAAFF. CDR3 bases: TGTGCCAGTAGTATAGCTGCAGGGGACCTAGCAGCTTTCTTT.

The sample holds one count of this clone. V is TRBV19 and J is TRBJ2-7; a possible D gene is TRBD1 (6 bases). This CDR3 is 15 amino acids long. Trimming pared 3 bases from V and 2 bases from J, leaving 14 bases between. Germline loops: CDR1 LNHDA, CDR2 SQIVND (reference sequence). Here the CDR3 DNA reads TGTGCCAGTAGTATGTCAGGGGCCTCGCCCTACGAGCAGTACTTC. Translated, it gives CASSMSGASPYEQYF.

The chain recombines TRBV6-1 with TRBJ1-4, with D tentatively TRBD1 (5 bases). V dropped 5 bases and J dropped 6 bases, with 13 bases sitting between them. CDR3 length equals 14 residues. In germline, CDR1 is MNHNS, CDR2 SASEGT. CDR3 sequence (DNA): TGTGCCAGCAGTTATGGAGGGACGGATGAAAAACTGTTTTTT. This codes for CASSYGGTDEKLFF.

The rearrangement joins TRBV29-1 to TRBJ1-4; TRBD1 might be the D (6 bases). The V end lost 3 bases, the J end lost 0 bases, and 14 bases lay between the germline ends. The CDR3 is 16 residues long. Germline values: CDR1 SQVTM, CDR2 ANQGSEA. In nucleotides, the CDR3 is TGCAGCGTTGAGGCACAGGGATCCCCAACTAATGAAAAACTGTTTTTT. This gives the protein CSVEAQGSPTNEKLFF.